The 27 T cell receptor beta chains given below trace back to one sample, sequenced in a study of patients and donors after allogeneic stem cell transplantation. Via MiXCR, TCRdb re-called the RT-PCR reads, giving one row per CDR3 protein. The sample contains approximately 140,000 distinct CDR3 sequences, 37% of which appear only once. The sequencing sample was made of blood, either unsorted or a sorted T cell fraction (not recorded which). These receptors came from a human donor who was either an allogeneic HSCT recipient or a stem cell or donor lymphocyte infusion donor (not recorded which). It is not recorded whose cells these are; they may come from a transplant donor.

This clonotype was detected a few times. The chain combines TRBV12-3 or TRBV12-4 with TRBJ2-2, with a possible D match to TRBD2 (5 bases). V was clipped by 5 bases and J by 5 bases, with 21 bases between them. The CDR3 consists of 17 residues. In DNA, the CDR3 is TGTGCCAGCAGTGTACCTTCCGGGATCGTGGGAACCGGGGAGCTGTTTTTT. Translated: CASSVPSGIVGTGELFF.

There are many counts of this clonotype. The chain uses TRBV9 and TRBJ1-1; 8 bases map to TRBD1. The CDR3 spans 14 residues. V dropped 0 bases and J dropped 5; count of bases not matched to a gene: 3. Germline V CDR1 and CDR2: SGDLS, YYNGEE. CDR3 coding DNA: TGTGCCAGCAGCGTAGTACAGGGGGGAACTGAAGCTTTCTTT. It specifies CASSVVQGGTEAFF. Looking up the rest from reference TRBV9 and TRBJ1-1 gives the full variable domain: DSGVTQTPKHLITATGQRVTLRCSPRSGDLSVYWYQQSLDQGLQFLIQYYNGEERAKGNILERFSAQQFPDLHSELNLSSLELGDSALYFCASSVVQGGTEAFFGQGTRLTVV.

The table lists this clonotype with a few counts. The chain links TRBV6-5 to TRBJ1-2, with 10 nucleotides matching TRBD1. CDR1 MNHEY and CDR2 SVGAGI come from the germline V gene. V gave up 7 bases and J gave up 2 bases; unmatched junction bases: 10. The CDR3 sequence is 16 residues long. The CDR3 coding sequence is TGTGCCAGCACCGCCGGGACAGGGGAGGGGAACTATGGCTACACCTTC. Translation gives CASTAGTGEGNYGYTF.

V gene TRBV12-3 or TRBV12-4 combines with J gene TRBJ1-2; no clear D. This CDR3 is 13 amino acids long. Trimming took off 3 bases at V and 5 bases at J, with 10 bases between the two ends. The CDR3 DNA sequence: TGTGCCAGCAGTTTTATGGGAGAGTATGGCTACACCTTC. It is translated as CASSFMGEYGYTF.

This clonotype showed up just a few times. The chain couples TRBV5-1 to TRBJ1-1; unclear D gene. The CDR3 consists of 16 residues. Germline assignment: CDR1 SGHRS and CDR2 YFSETQ. The V end lost 0 bases, the J end lost 1 base, and 13 bases lay between the germline ends. CDR3 loop: CASSLGVGTPNTEAFF. The CDR3 DNA follows: TGCGCCAGCAGCTTGGGGGTGGGCACGCCGAACACTGAAGCTTTCTTT.

V usage is TRBV27 and J usage is TRBJ2-5; possibly TRBD2 for D (5 bases). V was clipped by 2 bases and J by 4 bases, with 17 bases between them. The CDR3 runs 16 residues. CDR1 is MNHEY, CDR2 SMNVEV, per germline (reference sequence). CDR3 sequence reads: CASSLGVRGPGETQYF. The CDR3 DNA reads as TGTGCCAGCAGTTTAGGGGTCCGGGGTCCTGGAGAGACCCAGTACTTC.

The chain joins TRBV12-3 or TRBV12-4 to TRBJ1-6; possibly TRBD1 for D (5 bases). Trimming left V 7 bases short and J 6 bases short, with 19 bases between. This CDR3 is 16 amino acids long. The DNA for the CDR3 is TGTGCCAGCACCCTCGAGGGGATCGTGGGTAATTCACCCCTCCACTTT. This translates into CASTLEGIVGNSPLHF.

CDR3 sequence: CASSFGEAGQLGNQPQHF. CDR3 bases: TGTGCCAGCAGTTTCGGGGAAGCCGGACAGTTAGGCAATCAGCCCCAGCATTTT. The chain has TRBV28 and TRBJ1-5, with D possibly being TRBD1 (6 bases). Looked up from germline, CDR1 is MDHEN and CDR2 is SYDVKM. The CDR3 is 18 residues long. V was trimmed by 3 bases and J by 2 bases, leaving 20 bases between them.

This clonotype was counted between two and nine times. The rearrangement links TRBV6-2 or TRBV6-3 to TRBJ2-1; D remains unclear. CDR1 and CDR2 (germline): MNHEY, SVGEGT. The CDR3 runs 12 residues. The V and J ends lost 6 bases and 6 bases respectively, with 9 bases between them. In DNA form, the CDR3 reads TGTGCCAGCAGAGACCGGAGCAATGAGCAGTTCTTC. Encoded protein: CASRDRSNEQFF.

This clonotype was counted a few times. Here the CDR3 reads CASSLAKEGRFPLCGYTF. As DNA, the CDR3 is TGTGCCAGCAGCTTGGCCAAGGAGGGGCGCTTCCCCCTCTGTGGCTACACCTTC. The chain joins TRBV5-6 to TRBJ1-2; TRBD1 is a possible D gene (5 bases). Germline V gene lookup returns CDR1 SGHDT and CDR2 YYEEEE. V was trimmed by 0 bases and J by 7 bases, leaving 25 bases between them. The CDR3 length is 18 residues.

This clonotype was counted a few times. V usage is TRBV12-3 or TRBV12-4 and J usage is TRBJ1-1, with D hard to call. V was trimmed by 0 bases and J by 6 bases, leaving 8 bases between them. This CDR3 comprises 13 residues. CDR3 sequence reads: CASSLALRAEAFF. DNA of the CDR3: TGTGCCAGCAGTTTAGCCCTCCGGGCTGAAGCTTTCTTT.

The CDR3 DNA reads as TGCGCCAGCAGCCTACAGGTTAACAATGAGCAGTTCTTC. This codes for CASSLQVNNEQFF. V is TRBV5-1 and J is TRBJ2-1; D possibly corresponds to TRBD1 (5 bases). The V end was cut by 4 bases, the J end by 5 bases, with 10 bases between. Germline CDR1 is SGHRS and CDR2 is YFSETQ. CDR3 length equals 13 residues. The complete variable domain, with remaining parts taken from reference TRBV5-1 and TRBJ2-1, reads KAGVTQTPRYLIKTRGQQVTLSCSPISGHRSVSWYQQTPGQGLQFLFEYFSETQRNKGNFPGRFSGRQFSNSRSEMNVSTLELGDSALYLCASSLQVNNEQFFGPGTRLTVL.

This rearrangement joins TRBV27 to TRBJ2-1, with D uncertain. The germline V gene encodes CDR1 MNHEY and CDR2 SMNVEV (reference sequence). CDR3 length: 16 amino acids. Trimming left V 0 bases short and J 5 bases short, with 14 bases between. The CDR3 here is CASSLSPPGLDNEQFF. The DNA for the CDR3 is TGTGCCAGCAGTTTATCCCCCCCGGGCCTAGACAATGAGCAGTTCTTC.

This clonotype has more than one count but fewer than ten. This chain links TRBV20-1 with TRBJ1-2; D call uncertain. Germline CDR1 and CDR2: DFQATT and SNEGSKA (reference sequence). CDR3 length equals 14 residues. With 7 bases removed from V and 4 bases from J, the gap between germline ends came to 19 bases. CDR3 nucleotide sequence: TGCAGTGTTAATTGGCCAACCCCAGCCTATGGCTACACCTTC. Translating gives CSVNWPTPAYGYTF.

A few counts support this clonotype. V usage is TRBV12-3 or TRBV12-4 and J usage is TRBJ1-5; D is ambiguous. The germline V and J ends were trimmed by 5 bases and 1 base, with 9 bases remaining between them. The CDR3 consists of 14 residues. The CDR3 sequence is CASSLVLSNQPQHF. The CDR3 coding sequence is TGTGCCAGCAGTCTCGTCTTGAGCAATCAGCCCCAGCATTTT.

In this sample, this clonotype turned up once. This chain links TRBV20-1 with TRBJ2-3, with D possibly TRBD2 on 5 matching bases. Germline V gives CDR1 DFQATT, CDR2 SNEGSKA (reference sequence). V dropped 3 bases and J dropped 3 bases, with 10 bases sitting between them. This CDR3 is 13 amino acids long. The CDR3 nucleotides read TGCAGTGCTAGGAAGCGGCCTACAGATACGCAGTATTTT. This gives the protein CSARKRPTDTQYF.

The gene calls are TRBV5-1 and TRBJ1-2, with D possibly being TRBD1 (5 bases). The CDR3 sequence is 15 residues long. The germline V gene has CDR1 SGHRS and CDR2 YFSETQ. Trimming cost V 6 bases and J 0 bases, with 15 bases left between them. CDR3 bases: TGCGCCAGCACCGTGGGGCAGGGCCCTAACTATGGCTACACCTTC. Protein: CASTVGQGPNYGYTF. Looking up the rest from reference TRBV5-1 and TRBJ1-2 gives the full variable domain: KAGVTQTPRYLIKTRGQQVTLSCSPISGHRSVSWYQQTPGQGLQFLFEYFSETQRNKGNFPGRFSGRQFSNSRSEMNVSTLELGDSALYLCASTVGQGPNYGYTFGSGTRLTVV.

This clonotype was counted a few times. The chain couples TRBV25-1 to TRBJ1-2, with D possibly matching TRBD1 (5 bases). The CDR3 loop spans 12 amino acids. The germline V gene has CDR1 MGHDK and CDR2 SYGVNS. The V gene lost 6 bases and the J gene lost 6 bases, with 11 bases spanning the gap. The CDR3 loop is CASRGDSHGYTF. The CDR3 coding sequence is TGTGCCAGCAGGGGGGACTCCCATGGCTACACCTTC.

The V call is TRBV6-5, the J call TRBJ1-6; D call uncertain. The V gene lost 6 bases and the J gene lost 0 bases, with 9 bases spanning the gap. There are 15 residues in the CDR3. Germline V CDR1 and CDR2: MNHEY, SVGAGI. The CDR3 nucleotides are TGTGCCAGCAGCTCACCAAGCTCCTATAATTCACCCCTCCACTTT. Its translation: CASSSPSSYNSPLHF.

This clonotype showed up just a few times. The chain links TRBV6-6 to TRBJ1-6; 8 bases map to TRBD1. From germline, CDR1 is MNHNY and CDR2 SVGAGI (reference sequence). The CDR3 has 15 amino acids. After removal of 6 bases from V and 8 bases from J, the junction contained 9 bases not matched to a gene. This CDR3 reads CASRAARGLDSPLHF. The CDR3 DNA is TGTGCCAGCAGAGCCGCCAGGGGGCTGGATTCACCCCTCCACTTT.

This clonotype was found a few times. The chain recombines TRBV6-6 with TRBJ2-1, with 8 bases fitting TRBD1. Unmatched junction bases numbered 9, after V lost 2 bases and J lost 9 bases. This CDR3 region has 15 residues. Per the germline V gene, CDR1 is MNHNY and CDR2 is SVGAGI (reference sequence). The CDR3 sequence: CASSYIGQGGGEQFF. CDR3 DNA sequence: TGTGCCAGCAGTTACATCGGACAGGGAGGAGGTGAGCAGTTCTTC.

The V call is TRBV6-6, the J call TRBJ2-7; maybe TRBD1 (5 bases). This CDR3 is built from 14 residues. Trimming stripped 0 bases from V and 2 bases from J, with 8 bases between. The germline gives CDR1 MNHNY, CDR2 SVGAGI (reference sequence). DNA for the CDR3: TGTGCCAGCAGTTACTCAGGGGCAGCCTACGAGCAGTACGTC. Translated: CASSYSGAAYEQYV.

Details on this clonotype: A read error may produce the germline difference seen at one junction end. The V and J genes are TRBV7-2 and TRBJ1-6; no reliable D call. The V gene's germline CDR1 is SGHTA and CDR2 FQGNSA. This CDR3 has 12 amino acids. CDR3 amino acids: CASSLREGSKSF. The CDR3 region has the DNA TGTGCCAGCAGCTTAAGAGAAGGATCCAAATCTTTT.

This sequence joins TRBV9 and TRBJ1-4; 7 nucleotides align to TRBD1. This CDR3 region has 15 residues. Trimming took 0 bases from V and 5 from J; bases not matched to a gene: 4. Germline-derived CDR1 and CDR2 are SGDLS and YYNGEE. CDR3 region: CASSVAEGANEKLFF. The CDR3 DNA reads as TGTGCCAGCAGCGTAGCGGAGGGGGCGAATGAAAAACTGTTTTTT.

This clonotype was seen only a few times. The rearrangement uses TRBV5-6 and TRBJ1-2, with D hard to call. Germline-derived CDR1 and CDR2 are SGHDT and YYEEEE. The CDR3 runs to 17 residues. Trimming left V 0 bases short and J 0 bases short, with 15 bases between. The CDR3 is CASSLEWGGRSNYGYTF. For the CDR3, the DNA is TGTGCCAGCAGCTTGGAGTGGGGAGGAAGATCTAACTATGGCTACACCTTC.

This clonotype showed up just a few times. J is TRBJ2-2 and V is TRBV7-9; perhaps TRBD2 as D (5 bases). The CDR3 runs to 15 residues. CDR1 SEHNR and CDR2 FQNEAQ come from the germline V gene (reference sequence). Trimming removed 2 bases at V and 4 bases at J, with 11 bases between. The CDR3 is CASSLQVGITGELFF. CDR3 in DNA: TGTGCCAGCAGCTTACAAGTCGGGATCACCGGGGAGCTGTTTTTT.

The chain recombines TRBV27 with TRBJ2-3, with TRBD1 identical over 9 bases. CDR1 and CDR2 from the germline V gene are MNHEY and SMNVEV (reference sequence). The CDR3 is 15 amino acids. With V trimmed by 4 bases and J by 0 bases, 2 bases remained unmatched. The CDR3 DNA reads TGTGCCAGCAGTTCCGACAGGGGGAGCACAGATACGCAGTATTTT. Protein sequence: CASSSDRGSTDTQYF.